This T cell receptor (beta chain) was captured in a study of T cell repertoires in cytomegalovirus infection. CDR1 is MDHEN and CDR2 is SYDVKM in the germline V gene. The CDR3 loop spans 14 amino acids. Between the trimmed V and J ends, which lost 2 bases and 5 bases, there was a span of 9 bases. TCRdb ran MiXCR on the reads and lists one entry per CDR3 protein. Seen here are about 920,000 distinct CDR3 sequences, 30% to 40% observed once, and the top ten hold about 14%. A remark on this clonotype: The antigen is undetermined.

This TCR was sampled from a human donor in good health (CMV status not recorded). Some clones in this sample may be carry-over from other donors' samples. This chain joins TRBV28 and TRBJ1-4; D possibly corresponds to TRBD1 (5 bases). The starting material was cultured CD8+ T cells from PBMCs, obtained from culture after CMV antigen stimulation. CDR3 DNA sequence: TGTGCCAGCAGTTTAAGGGGAAGGAATGAAAAACTGTTTTTT. Translating gives CASSLRGRNEKLFF.